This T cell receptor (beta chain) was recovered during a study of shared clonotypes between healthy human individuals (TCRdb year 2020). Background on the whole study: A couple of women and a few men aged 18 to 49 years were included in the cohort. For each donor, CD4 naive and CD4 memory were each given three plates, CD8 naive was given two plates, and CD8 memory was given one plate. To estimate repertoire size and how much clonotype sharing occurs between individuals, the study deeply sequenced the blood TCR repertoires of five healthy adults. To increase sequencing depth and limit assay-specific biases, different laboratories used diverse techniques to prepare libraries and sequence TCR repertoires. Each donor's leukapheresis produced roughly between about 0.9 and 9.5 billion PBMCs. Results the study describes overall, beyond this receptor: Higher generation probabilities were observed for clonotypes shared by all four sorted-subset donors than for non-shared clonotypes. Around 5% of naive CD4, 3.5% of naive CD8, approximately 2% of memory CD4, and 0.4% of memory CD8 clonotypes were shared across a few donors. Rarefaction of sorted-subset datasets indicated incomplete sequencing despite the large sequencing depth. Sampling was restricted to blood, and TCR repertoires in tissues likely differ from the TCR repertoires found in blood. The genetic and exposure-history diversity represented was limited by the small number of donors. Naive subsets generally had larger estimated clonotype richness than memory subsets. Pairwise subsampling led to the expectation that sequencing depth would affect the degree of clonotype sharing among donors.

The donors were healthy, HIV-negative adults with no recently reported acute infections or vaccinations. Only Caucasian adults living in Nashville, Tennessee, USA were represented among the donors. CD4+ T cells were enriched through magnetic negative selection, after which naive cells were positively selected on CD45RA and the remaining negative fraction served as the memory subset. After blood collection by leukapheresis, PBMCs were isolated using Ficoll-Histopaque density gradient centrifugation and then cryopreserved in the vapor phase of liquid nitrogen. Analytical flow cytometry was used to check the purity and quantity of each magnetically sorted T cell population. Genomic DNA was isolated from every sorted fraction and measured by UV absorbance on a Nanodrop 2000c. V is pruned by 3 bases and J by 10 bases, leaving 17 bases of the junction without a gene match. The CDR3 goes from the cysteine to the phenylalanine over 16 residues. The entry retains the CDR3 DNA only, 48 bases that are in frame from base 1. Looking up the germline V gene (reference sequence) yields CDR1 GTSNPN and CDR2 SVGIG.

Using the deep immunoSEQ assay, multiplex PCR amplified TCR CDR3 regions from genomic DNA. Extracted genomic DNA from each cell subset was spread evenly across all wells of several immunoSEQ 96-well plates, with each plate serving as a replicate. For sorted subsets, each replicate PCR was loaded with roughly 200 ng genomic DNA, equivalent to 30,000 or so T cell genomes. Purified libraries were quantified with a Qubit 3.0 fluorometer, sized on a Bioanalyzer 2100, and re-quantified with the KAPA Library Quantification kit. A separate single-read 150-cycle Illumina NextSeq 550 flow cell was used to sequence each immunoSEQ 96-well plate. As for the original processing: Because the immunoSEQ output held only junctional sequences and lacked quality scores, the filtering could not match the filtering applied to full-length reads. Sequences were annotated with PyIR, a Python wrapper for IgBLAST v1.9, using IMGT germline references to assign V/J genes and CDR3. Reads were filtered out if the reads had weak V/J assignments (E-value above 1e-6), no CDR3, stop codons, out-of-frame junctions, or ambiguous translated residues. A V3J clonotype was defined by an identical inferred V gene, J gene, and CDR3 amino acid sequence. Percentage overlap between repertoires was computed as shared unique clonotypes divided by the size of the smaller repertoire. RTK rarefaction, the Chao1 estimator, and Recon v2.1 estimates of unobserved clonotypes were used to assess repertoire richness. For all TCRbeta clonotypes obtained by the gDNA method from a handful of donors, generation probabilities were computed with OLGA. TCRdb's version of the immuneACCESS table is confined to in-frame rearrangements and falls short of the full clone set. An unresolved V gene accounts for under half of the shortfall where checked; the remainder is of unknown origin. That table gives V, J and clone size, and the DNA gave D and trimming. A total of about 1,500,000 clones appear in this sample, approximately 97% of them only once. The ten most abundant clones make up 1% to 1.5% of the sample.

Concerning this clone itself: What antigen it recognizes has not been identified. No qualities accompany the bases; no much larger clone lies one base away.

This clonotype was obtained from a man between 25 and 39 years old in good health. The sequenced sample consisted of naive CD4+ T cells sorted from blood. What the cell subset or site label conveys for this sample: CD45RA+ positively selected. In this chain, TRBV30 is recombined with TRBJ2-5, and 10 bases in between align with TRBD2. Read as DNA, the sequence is TGTGCCTGGAGGGTGACAGGAACTAGCGGGGCCGGGCACCAGTACTTC. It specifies CAWRVTGTSGAGHQYF. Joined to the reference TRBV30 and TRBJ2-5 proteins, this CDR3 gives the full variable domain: SQTIHQWPATLVQPVGSPLSLECTVEGTSNPNLYWYRQAAGRGLQLLFYSVGIGQISSEVPQNLSASRPQDRQFILSSKKLLLSDSGFYLCAWRVTGTSGAGHQYFGPGTRLLVL.